This entry is about one TCR beta chain. What it binds is not known. With 2 bases removed from V and 0 bases from J, the gap between germline ends came to 22 bases. CDR3 length equals 18 residues. Germline V gives CDR1 GTSNPN, CDR2 SVGIG (reference sequence). This sample stems from a study of human thymus T cells. Study results and limitations: Thymic and blood repertoires seemed to show skewed V and J gene use.

Finnish infants who were healthy and having corrective surgery for congenital heart defects made up the donors. Only four of the eight donors provided an approximately 0.45-1 mL blood sample. Genomic DNA was extracted from every available blood leukocyte. Only in-frame clones appear in the TCRdb table, and some are missing; sequencing was by immunoSEQ multiplex PCR. The sample includes approximately 46,000 clones, around 95% of them seen just once. The chain recombines TRBV30 with TRBJ1-2; tentatively, D is TRBD1 (5 bases). Sequencing input: blood. The clonotype comes from a girl under three years old with a congenital heart defect but otherwise immunologically healthy. In DNA form, the CDR3 reads TGTGCCTGGAGTCGGGGCGGGTTGAGTTATCCTACTAACTATGGCTACACCTTC. Amino acid sequence: CAWSRGGLSYPTNYGYTF.